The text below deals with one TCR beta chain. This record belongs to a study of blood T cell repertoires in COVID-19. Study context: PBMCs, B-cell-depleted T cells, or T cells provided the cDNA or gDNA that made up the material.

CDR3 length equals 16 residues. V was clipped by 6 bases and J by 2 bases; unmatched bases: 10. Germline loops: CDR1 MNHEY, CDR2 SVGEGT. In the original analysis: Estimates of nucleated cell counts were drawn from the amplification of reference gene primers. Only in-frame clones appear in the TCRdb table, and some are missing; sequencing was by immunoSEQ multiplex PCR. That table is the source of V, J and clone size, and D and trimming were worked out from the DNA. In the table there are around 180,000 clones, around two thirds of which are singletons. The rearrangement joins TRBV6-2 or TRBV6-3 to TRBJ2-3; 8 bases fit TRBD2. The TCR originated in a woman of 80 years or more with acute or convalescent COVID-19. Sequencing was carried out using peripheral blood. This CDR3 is CASSAGGSPLTDTQYF. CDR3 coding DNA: TGTGCCAGCAGCGCGGGAGGATCCCCACTCACAGATACGCAGTATTTT.